These 13 T cell receptor beta chains originate from one sample sequenced in a study of identical twins. One entry per CDR3 protein results from TCRdb running MiXCR on the 5' RACE reads. This table has 200,000 to 250,000 distinct CDR3 sequences, about an eighth appearing once. The same sample was also studied in work on yellow fever vaccine responses in identical twins.

Sample: memory (CD45RO+) T cells sorted from blood. The receptors originated from a young woman in good health.

CDR3 residues: CSAPGLAGGGPYNEQFF. Written as DNA, the CDR3 is TGCAGCGCCCCCGGACTAGCGGGAGGGGGGCCCTACAATGAGCAGTTCTTC. The V gene is TRBV29-1, the J gene TRBJ2-1; 15 bases line up with TRBD2. V trimming: 7 bases; J trimming: 2 bases; junction bases outside the gene matches: 9. Germline-derived CDR1 and CDR2 are SQVTM and ANQGSEA. This CDR3 comprises 17 residues.

This clonotype was observed a handful of times. The rearrangement joins TRBV5-1 to TRBJ2-7, with 7 bases lining up with TRBD1. The CDR3 is 15 amino acids. Trimming at V came to 4 bases and at J to 0 bases, leaving 7 bases not matched to a gene. Germline values: CDR1 SGHRS, CDR2 YFSETQ. The CDR3: CASSGSTGSSYEQYF. The CDR3, as DNA: TGCGCCAGCAGCGGATCGACAGGGAGCTCCTACGAGCAGTACTTC.

This clonotype was counted a few times. This chain uses TRBV4-2 with TRBJ2-2; D unclear. Germline values: CDR1 LGHNA, CDR2 YNFKEQ. This CDR3 is built from 17 residues. The ends were cut back, 4 bases at V and 3 bases at J, with 18 bases in the middle. DNA of the CDR3: TGTGCCAGCAGCCGCAAAAAGGGTATCGGAGACACCGGGGAGCTGTTTTTT. Residues: CASSRKKGIGDTGELFF.

This clonotype was recorded many times. This chain uses TRBV7-9 with TRBJ1-3; D ambiguous. Germline CDR1 and CDR2: SEHNR and FQNEAQ (reference sequence). V was shortened by 3 bases and J by 0 bases, with 6 bases between the two germline ends. The CDR3 spans 14 residues. The CDR3, as DNA: TGTGCCAGCAGCTTTGCCGTCTCTGGAAACACCATATATTTT. Amino acid sequence: CASSFAVSGNTIYF.

This clonotype came up a few times. The chain couples TRBV7-3 to TRBJ1-1, with a weak D call TRBD1 (5 bases). Germline V CDR1 and CDR2: SGHTA, FQGTGA. The CDR3 sequence is 13 residues long. Trimming shortened V by 1 base and J by 6 bases, and 9 bases separated the two germline ends. DNA of the CDR3: TGTGCCAGCAGCTTAATCCAGGGTTCTGAAGCTTTCTTT. This gives the protein CASSLIQGSEAFF.

The V and J genes are TRBV7-2 and TRBJ2-7; 8 bases are shared with TRBD2. CDR1 and CDR2 (germline): SGHTA, FQGNSA. CDR3 size: 15 residues. The junction had 8 bases not matched to a gene; V was cut back by 4 bases and J by 3 bases. DNA of the CDR3: TGTGCCAGCAGCTCGGGGGGGGCGGGAGTCTACGAGCAGTACTTC. Its protein is CASSSGGAGVYEQYF.

This clonotype was counted only a few times. V is TRBV7-2 and J is TRBJ2-3; D remains unclear. Germline CDR1 is SGHTA and CDR2 is FQGNSA. The V end lost 2 bases, the J end lost 6 bases, and 12 bases lay between the germline ends. The CDR3 runs to 14 residues. The CDR3 protein is CASSLLAPSDTQYF. CDR3 sequence (DNA): TGTGCCAGCAGCTTACTGGCTCCTTCCGATACGCAGTATTTT. The whole variable domain, filled in from reference TRBV7-2 and TRBJ2-3, reads GAGVSQSPSNKVTEKGKDVELRCDPISGHTALYWYRQSLGQGLEFLIYFQGNSAPDKSGLPSDRFSAERTGGSVSTLTIQRTQQEDSAVYLCASSLLAPSDTQYFGPGTRLTVL.

The chain is built from TRBV2 and TRBJ2-2; 8 bases map to TRBD2. Germline assignment: CDR1 SNHLY and CDR2 FYNNEI. The V segment lost 5 bases and the J segment 3 bases; nucleotides outside the gene matches: 5. The CDR3 has 15 residues. The CDR3 reads CASSIAGSYTGELFF. CDR3 in DNA: TGTGCCAGCAGTATAGCGGGGAGTTACACCGGGGAGCTGTTTTTT.

This clonotype was detected ten times or more. The chain uses TRBV11-2 and TRBJ2-4; the D is unclear. Trimming left V 5 bases short and J 9 bases short, with 17 bases between. This CDR3 comprises 14 residues. From germline, CDR1 is SGHAT and CDR2 FQNNGV. The CDR3 region has the DNA TGTGCCAGCAGCGACAACCTAGGGTTCGGCATTCAGTACTTC. The encoded protein is CASSDNLGFGIQYF.

This clonotype was recorded a few times. The V and J genes are TRBV7-9 and TRBJ1-5; tentative D call: TRBD1 (6 bases). The CDR3 is 15 amino acids. CDR1 SEHNR and CDR2 FQNEAQ come from the germline V gene (reference sequence). V lost 1 base to trimming and J lost 2 bases, with 9 bases between them. This chain's CDR3 is CASSLGTARNQPQHF. The CDR3 bases are TGTGCCAGCAGCTTAGGGACAGCCCGCAATCAGCCCCAGCATTTT.

This clonotype was counted at least ten times. The chain is built from TRBV7-3 and TRBJ2-3; D is unresolved. There are 15 residues in the CDR3. V dropped 7 bases and J dropped 6 bases, with 20 bases sitting between them. CDR1 SGHTA and CDR2 FQGTGA come from the germline V gene. As DNA, the CDR3 is TGTGCCAGCACCGCTTCCGCAGATCCTTTCGATACGCAGTATTTT. Its translation is CASTASADPFDTQYF.

This chain links TRBV11-3 with TRBJ2-3, with a tentative D call TRBD1 (5 bases). Trimming stripped 5 bases from V and 2 bases from J, with 11 bases between. CDR1 is SGHNT, CDR2 YENEEA, per germline. The CDR3 is made up of 14 amino acids. CDR3 in DNA: TGTGCCAGCAGCCATAGACAGTCCACAGATACGCAGTATTTT. It translates to CASSHRQSTDTQYF.

This clonotype showed up just a few times. J is TRBJ2-5 and V is TRBV24-1, with 11 bases that match TRBD2. Germline V gives CDR1 KGHDR, CDR2 SFDVKD. The ends lost 4 bases at V and 4 bases at J; junction bases unmatched: 13. The CDR3 length is 18 residues. The CDR3 DNA follows: TGTGCCACCAGTGACCCCACCTTAGCGGGGGGGCCATCAGAGACCCAGTACTTC. It encodes CATSDPTLAGGPSETQYF.